This T cell receptor (beta chain) was recorded in a study of T cell responses to AZD1222 COVID-19 vaccine. General observations from the study: As reported, nearly half of all spike-specific TCRs target variant regions that are unmutated. Dominant at 160-218 and 743-854, vaccine-associated CD4 TCRs also spanned spike. There were mostly white British donors and more females than males, and clonal diversity was possibly underestimated. There were repertoire samples only from the period after the peak T cell response.

The CDR3 totals 15 residues. Trimming cost V 2 bases and J 0 bases, with 10 bases left between them. CDR1 SGDLS and CDR2 YYNGEE come from the germline V gene. As concerns this clone: The antigen is unknown.

Sequencing was performed with immunoSEQ multiplex PCR; in TCRdb, only in-frame clones are kept and a portion is missing. The sample carries about 120,000 clones, 90% recorded once. The chain links TRBV9 to TRBJ2-3; TRBD2 might be the D (6 bases). Sample: peripheral blood, taken on day 0 of MenACWY control vaccination. The source of this sequence is an adult in good health. CDR3 residues: CASSVWAGSTDTQYF. DNA for the CDR3: TGTGCCAGCAGCGTTTGGGCGGGGAGCACAGATACGCAGTATTTT. Full variable domain (rest looked up from reference TRBV9 and TRBJ2-3): DSGVTQTPKHLITATGQRVTLRCSPRSGDLSVYWYQQSLDQGLQFLIQYYNGEERAKGNILERFSAQQFPDLHSELNLSSLELGDSALYFCASSVWAGSTDTQYFGPGTRLTVL.